This passage covers 21 T cell receptor beta chains from one sample sequenced in a study of long-term antiretroviral therapy in people with HIV. Version v3.0 of the immunoSEQ assay ran at survey level. Assay used: immunoSEQ multiplex PCR; TCRdb lists only in-frame clones, some missing. Of about 21,000 clones in the sample, about 80% are singletons; the top ten hold 3.5% to 6%. Specimen: unsorted PBMCs, collected 0.5 years after starting antiretroviral therapy. The source of these receptors is a man younger than 35 with HIV.

The rearrangement links TRBV7-2 to TRBJ2-7, with D possibly being TRBD2 (6 bases). This CDR3 region has 17 residues. V was shortened by 2 bases and J by 5 bases, with 22 bases between the two germline ends. CDR1 is SGHTA, CDR2 FQGNSA, per germline. The CDR3 coding sequence is TGTGCCAGCAGCTTAATGACGATCGGGCAGGGAGGCGACGAGCAGTACTTC. Translated, it gives CASSLMTIGQGGDEQYF.

V gene TRBV2 combines with J gene TRBJ2-1; TRBD2 matches 13 bases. This CDR3 has 15 residues. With 5 bases clipped from V and 6 bases from J, the junction kept 4 bases outside the gene matches. CDR1 SNHLY and CDR2 FYNNEI come from the germline V gene. CDR3 sequence: CASSRGTSGINEQFF. DNA for the CDR3: TGTGCCAGCAGTCGCGGGACTAGCGGGATCAATGAGCAGTTCTTC.

The V and J genes are TRBV19 and TRBJ2-1, with no clear D. The CDR3 loop spans 15 amino acids. The V and J ends lost 6 bases and 0 bases respectively, with 12 bases between them. CDR1 and CDR2 from the germline V gene are LNHDA and SQIVND (reference sequence). Here the CDR3 reads CASRDLPSSYNEQFF. The CDR3 DNA follows: TGTGCCAGTAGGGATCTGCCCTCCTCCTACAATGAGCAGTTCTTC.

The gene calls are TRBV27 and TRBJ2-1; D assignment may be TRBD1 or TRBD2 (5 bases each). Trimming left V 3 bases short and J 5 bases short, with 17 bases between. The CDR3 spans 16 residues. Germline V gene sequence: CDR1 MNHEY, CDR2 SMNVEV (reference sequence). CDR3 in DNA: TGTGCCAGCAGTTTCATTGGGACCAGAACCGACAATGAGCAGTTCTTC. Translated, it gives CASSFIGTRTDNEQFF.

This chain joins TRBV6-5 and TRBJ2-2; D not certain. The germline CDR1 and CDR2 sequences are MNHEY and SVGAGI. V was shortened by 8 bases and J by 9 bases, with 13 bases between the two germline ends. CDR3 length: 12 amino acids. The CDR3 protein is CASGPLERELFF. Here the CDR3 DNA reads TGTGCCAGCGGACCCCTAGAAAGGGAGCTGTTTTTT.

This clone was counted only a few times. V and J are TRBV28 and TRBJ1-2, with D possibly TRBD1 on 6 matching bases. CDR1 is MDHEN, CDR2 SYDVKM, per germline. V was cut by 7 bases and J by 2 bases, with 20 bases left in between. The length of the CDR3 is 16 residues. The CDR3 spells CASNSPEGTSNYGYTF. CDR3 DNA: TGTGCCAGCAACTCCCCTGAAGGGACATCGAACTATGGCTACACCTTC.

CDR3 sequence (DNA): TGTGCCACCAGCAGAGATCGAGCGGGAGGAACTGATACGCAGTATTTT. It codes for CATSRDRAGGTDTQYF. The chain is built from TRBV15 and TRBJ2-3, with 9 bases matching TRBD2. Trimming cost V 0 bases and J 6 bases; bases outside gene matches: 7. The CDR3 is made up of 16 amino acids. Germline lookup yields CDR1 LNHNV and CDR2 YYDKDF (reference sequence).

This clone has only one observation. The chain is built from TRBV28 and TRBJ1-3; unclear D gene. Trimming took off 8 bases at V and 1 base at J, with 12 bases between the two ends. From germline, CDR1 is MDHEN and CDR2 SYDVKM. This CDR3 is 14 amino acids long. Written as DNA, the CDR3 is TGTGCCAGCCGGTCCGATTGGTCTGGAAACACCATATATTTT. This gives the protein CASRSDWSGNTIYF. Full variable domain (outside the CDR3, taken from reference TRBV28 and TRBJ1-3): DVKVTQSSRYLVKRTGEKVFLECVQDMDHENMFWYRQDPGLGLRLIYFSYDVKMKEKGDIPEGYSVSREKKERFSLILESASTNQTSMYLCASRSDWSGNTIYFGEGSWLTVV.

The rearrangement uses TRBV11-2 and TRBJ1-1, with D possibly being TRBD1 (5 bases). Germline-derived CDR1 and CDR2 are SGHAT and FQNNGV. The V end lost 5 bases, the J end lost 4 bases, and 14 bases lay between the germline ends. The length of the CDR3 is 14 residues. The CDR3 protein is CASSPNGGFTEAFF. CDR3 nucleotide sequence: TGTGCCAGCAGCCCCAACGGGGGTTTCACTGAAGCTTTCTTT.

The chain couples TRBV11-2 to TRBJ2-7; D is possibly TRBD1 (5 bases). V was cut by 3 bases and J by 1 base, with 16 bases left in between. Per germline, CDR1 SGHAT and CDR2 FQNNGV. The CDR3 runs to 16 residues. The CDR3 sequence: CASSLSDRTRSYEQYF. The DNA of the CDR3 is TGTGCCAGCAGCTTGTCCGACAGAACCAGATCCTACGAGCAGTACTTC.

This chain uses TRBV2 with TRBJ1-1; D uncertain. CDR3 size: 14 residues. Germline CDR1 is SNHLY and CDR2 is FYNNEI. V was clipped by 4 bases and J by 2 bases, with 11 bases between them. The CDR3 sequence: CASSVNSVNTEAFF. DNA for the CDR3: TGTGCCAGCAGTGTGAATAGCGTAAACACTGAAGCTTTCTTT.

The CDR3 DNA follows: TGTGCCAGCAGCACTGACAGCTTCCCCTACGAGCAGTACTTC. Translating it yields CASSTDSFPYEQYF. The chain employs TRBV5-4 and TRBJ2-7; D possibly corresponds to TRBD1 (5 bases). The CDR3 loop spans 14 amino acids. Germline V gene sequence: CDR1 SGHNT, CDR2 YYREEE (reference sequence). The V gene lost 4 bases and the J gene lost 2 bases, with 13 bases spanning the gap.

The rearrangement joins TRBV7-9 to TRBJ2-3, with 8 nucleotides matching TRBD1. The CDR3 contains 17 residues. The germline gives CDR1 SEHNR, CDR2 FQNEAQ (reference sequence). Trimming removed 5 bases from V and 0 bases from J; junction bases left unmatched: 10. The chain's CDR3 is CASSPGTGQHSTDTQYF. As DNA, the CDR3 is TGTGCCAGCAGCCCTGGGACAGGACAACATAGCACAGATACGCAGTATTTT.

The chain combines TRBV27 with TRBJ2-2, with D tentatively TRBD1 or TRBD2 (5 bases each). Germline CDR1 MNHEY, CDR2 SMNVEV (reference sequence). Trimming stripped 6 bases from V and 1 base from J, with 18 bases between. This CDR3 is built from 17 residues. CDR3 amino acids: CASSFDWGSMNTGELFF. The CDR3 DNA sequence: TGTGCCAGCAGCTTCGACTGGGGGAGCATGAACACCGGGGAGCTGTTTTTT.

The chain is built from TRBV5-5 and TRBJ1-1; D remains unclear. V was clipped by 1 base and J by 4 bases, with 17 bases between them. This CDR3 comprises 16 residues. Germline CDR1 SGHKS, CDR2 YYEKEE (reference sequence). The CDR3 protein is CASSLSGKGKGTEAFF. DNA for the CDR3: TGTGCCAGCAGCTTGTCGGGAAAAGGGAAGGGCACTGAAGCTTTCTTT. The variable domain in full, with the rest retrieved from reference TRBV5-5 and TRBJ1-1, is DAGVTQSPTHLIKTRGQQVTLRCSPISGHKSVSWYQQVLGQGPQFIFQYYEKEERGRGNFPDRFSARQFPNYSSELNVNALLLGDSALYLCASSLSGKGKGTEAFFGQGTRLTVV.

The chain uses TRBV5-1 and TRBJ1-6; TRBD1 might be the D (6 bases). CDR3 length: 15 amino acids. CDR1 and CDR2 from the germline V gene are SGHRS and YFSETQ. The V end lost 3 bases, the J end lost 9 bases, and 16 bases lay between the germline ends. CDR3: CASSSGTQWGSPLHF. CDR3 in DNA: TGCGCCAGCAGCTCCGGGACACAGTGGGGTTCACCCCTCCACTTT.

The gene calls are TRBV4-3 and TRBJ1-5, with 8 bases aligning to TRBD1. The CDR3 is made up of 16 amino acids. Unmatched junction bases numbered 6, after V lost 0 bases and J lost 5 bases. Germline CDR1 is LGHNA and CDR2 is YSLEER. CDR3 in DNA: TGCGCCAGCAGCCAAGAGGTATACAGGGGGGATCAGCCCCAGCATTTT. Its translation is CASSQEVYRGDQPQHF.

The CDR3 sequence: CASISNQWDVREQFF. DNA for the CDR3: TGTGCCAGTATCTCCAACCAATGGGACGTACGTGAGCAGTTCTTC. V gene TRBV19 combines with J gene TRBJ2-1; D tentatively reads TRBD1 or TRBD2 (5 bases each). In germline, CDR1 is LNHDA, CDR2 SQIVND (reference sequence). This CDR3 contains 15 residues. V was clipped by 7 bases and J by 9 bases, with 22 bases between them.

The CDR3: CASSLIQGSEAFF. CDR3 coding DNA: TGTGCCAGCAGTTTAATACAGGGATCTGAAGCTTTCTTT. V and J are TRBV6-5 and TRBJ1-1, with a weak D call TRBD1 (6 bases). Germline V gene sequence: CDR1 MNHEY, CDR2 SVGAGI. V dropped 4 bases and J dropped 6 bases, with 12 bases sitting between them. The CDR3 extends over 13 amino acids.

J is TRBJ2-2 and V is TRBV6-6; D is possibly TRBD2 (6 bases). The CDR3 length is 15 residues. CDR1 and CDR2 (germline): MNHNY, SVGAGI (reference sequence). Trimming took off 0 bases at V and 8 bases at J, with 13 bases between the two ends. CDR3 protein: CASSYSTAGRGELFF. The CDR3 DNA follows: TGTGCCAGCAGTTACTCGACGGCAGGGAGGGGGGAGCTGTTTTTT.

In its sample, this clone was seen once. The chain joins TRBV23-1 to TRBJ1-2, with a possible D match to TRBD1 (6 bases). TRBV23-1 is identified as an open reading frame with a role that is uncertain. V was pared by 0 bases and J by 5 bases, with 13 bases between. CDR3 size: 15 residues. The CDR3 bases are TGCGCCAGCAGTCAATCACAGGACAGCATATATGGCTACACCTTC. The encoded protein is CASSQSQDSIYGYTF.